The T cell receptor (beta chain) described here comes from a study of shared clonotypes between healthy human individuals. Background on the study: Donors had three CD4 naive, three CD4 memory, two CD8 naive and one CD8 memory plate apiece. Overall study findings and caveats: All-four-donor shared clonotypes had higher generation probabilities than non-shared clonotypes did.

This clone was counted many times. Its antigen remains unidentified. CD4+ cells yielded CD45RA+ naive and CD45RA-negative memory subsets. The table came from immunoSEQ multiplex PCR; TCRdb's copy has only in-frame clones and leaves some out. The repertoire holds some 1 million clones, roughly 70% seen once, with about 1.5% in the top ten. CDR3 size: 18 residues. V lost 6 bases to trimming and J lost 1 base; unmatched junction nucleotides: 12. Germline CDR1 is MDHEN and CDR2 is SYDVKM. Specimen: memory CD4+ T cells sorted from blood. Subset specified: CD45RA-negative fraction. The clonotype was recovered from a man aged 18-30 years in good health. V gene TRBV28 combines with J gene TRBJ1-6; the match to TRBD1 covers 7 bases. This CDR3 reads CASSPASRGLSYNSPLHF. For the CDR3, the DNA is TGTGCCAGCAGCCCCGCGAGTAGGGGGCTATCCTATAATTCACCCCTCCACTTT.